This entry lists 6 T cell receptor beta chains sequenced from one sample in a study of early T cells in non-severe SARS-CoV-2 infection. MiXCR was run by TCRdb on the 5' RACE reads, yielding one entry per CDR3 protein. The sample records roughly 72,000 distinct CDR3 sequences, around 13% being singletons. Specimen: whole blood. All receptors derive from an adult who was a healthcare worker with PCR-confirmed SARS-CoV-2 infection or an uninfected control (not recorded which).

The rearrangement uses TRBV28 and TRBJ2-3, with D perhaps TRBD1 (6 bases). The CDR3 is 13 residues long. The V end was cut by 10 bases, the J end by 0 bases, with 11 bases between. CDR1 and CDR2 (germline): MDHEN, SYDVKM. CDR3 amino acids: CATGAPSTDTQYF. DNA of the CDR3: TGTGCCACAGGGGCGCCGAGCACAGATACGCAGTATTTT.

This rearrangement joins TRBV6-5 to TRBJ2-7; 9 bases match TRBD1. V was clipped by 0 bases and J by 1 base; unmatched bases: 4. From germline, CDR1 is MNHEY and CDR2 SVGAGI. The CDR3 runs to 16 residues. The CDR3 here is CASSYSSGQGSYEQYF. The CDR3 nucleotides are TGTGCCAGCAGTTACTCGAGTGGACAGGGGTCCTACGAGCAGTACTTC.

This clonotype has just a few counts. The rearrangement uses TRBV29-1 and TRBJ2-3; TRBD2 agrees at 7 bases. CDR1 is SQVTM, CDR2 ANQGSEA, per germline. The CDR3 spans 13 residues. J lost 4 bases, V lost 8 bases, and 9 bases had no gene match. Here the CDR3 reads CSLAKGGPDTQYF. The CDR3 DNA follows: TGCAGCCTAGCTAAGGGAGGGCCAGATACGCAGTATTTT.

The chain joins TRBV10-3 to TRBJ1-4; D is unclear. The germline gives CDR1 ENHRY, CDR2 SYGVKD. V shed 6 bases and J shed 0 bases, with 8 bases lying between them. The CDR3 consists of 14 residues. This chain's CDR3 is CAIRPAATNEKLFF. The CDR3 coding sequence is TGTGCCATCAGGCCCGCTGCAACTAATGAAAAACTGTTTTTT.

In this sample, this clonotype turned up many times. The rearrangement uses TRBV20-1 and TRBJ2-5; either TRBD1 or TRBD2 may fit D (5 bases each). In germline, CDR1 is DFQATT, CDR2 SNEGSKA (reference sequence). The V gene lost 2 bases and the J gene lost 10 bases, with 26 bases spanning the gap. The CDR3 is 16 amino acids. CDR3 sequence: CSARLNRGPRLGLQYF. The CDR3 DNA reads TGCAGTGCTAGACTCAACCGGGGACCCCGCCTTGGGCTCCAGTACTTC.

This clonotype was recorded a few times. The chain has TRBV12-3 or TRBV12-4 and TRBJ2-5; D might be TRBD2 (7 bases). The ends were cut back, 6 bases at V and 9 bases at J, with 14 bases in the middle. The CDR3 length is 12 residues. The CDR3 coding sequence is TGTGCCAGCAGCTCGAGGGGGGGTGCCCAGTACTTC. It encodes CASSSRGGAQYF.